A single sample gave rise to the 24 T cell receptor beta chains below, sequenced in a study of shared clonotypes between healthy human individuals. The table came from immunoSEQ multiplex PCR; TCRdb's copy has only in-frame clones and leaves some out. The sample yields around 600,000 clones, approximately 97% seen once. Sequencing input: naive CD4+ T cells sorted from blood. Subset denoted: CD45RA+ positively selected. The receptors stem from a woman in her twenties or thirties in good health.

The gene calls are TRBV2 and TRBJ2-2, with TRBD2 matching 10 bases. V lost 6 bases and J lost 5; bases outside the gene matches: 6. Germline CDR1 and CDR2: SNHLY and FYNNEI. The CDR3 is made up of 15 amino acids. CDR3 sequence: CASSPGLAATGELFF. The CDR3 DNA sequence: TGTGCCAGCAGCCCCGGACTAGCGGCTACCGGGGAGCTGTTTTTT.

The chain couples TRBV7-9 to TRBJ1-1; 9 bases map to TRBD1. V gave up 3 bases and J gave up 6 bases; unmatched junction bases: 8. CDR1 and CDR2 (germline): SEHNR, FQNEAQ (reference sequence). CDR3 length: 15 amino acids. As DNA, the CDR3 is TGTGCCAGCAGCTTGCGGACAGGGGCGAGCTCTGAAGCTTTCTTT. This encodes CASSLRTGASSEAFF. Full variable domain (missing parts from reference TRBV7-9 and TRBJ1-1): DTGVSQNPRHKITKRGQNVTFRCDPISEHNRLYWYRQTLGQGPEFLTYFQNEAQLEKSRLLSDRFSAERPKGSFSTLEIQRTEQGDSAMYLCASSLRTGASSEAFFGQGTRLTVV.

The V call is TRBV5-1, the J call TRBJ2-4; TRBD2 matches at 11 bases. CDR3 size: 18 residues. V gave up 2 bases and J gave up 5 bases; unmatched junction bases: 12. The germline CDR1 and CDR2 sequences are SGHRS and YFSETQ. For the CDR3, the DNA is TGCGCCAGCAGCTTTAATTCGAGACTAGCGGGACCGGAAAACATTCAGTACTTC. Amino acids: CASSFNSRLAGPENIQYF.

This chain links TRBV27 with TRBJ2-7; no definite D call. This CDR3 is 14 amino acids long. V dropped 2 bases and J dropped 3 bases, with 11 bases sitting between them. The germline V gene has CDR1 MNHEY and CDR2 SMNVEV (reference sequence). As DNA, the CDR3 is TGTGCCAGCAGTTTAAGTCCGGGTCGCTACGAGCAGTACTTC. Encoded protein: CASSLSPGRYEQYF.

V gene TRBV6-1 combines with J gene TRBJ2-3; 7 bases match TRBD1. The CDR3 extends over 15 amino acids. After removal of 6 bases from V and 0 bases from J, the junction contained 6 bases not matched to a gene. Germline CDR1 is MNHNS and CDR2 is SASEGT. The CDR3 region is CASSGQAASTDTQYF. For the CDR3, the DNA is TGTGCCAGCAGCGGACAGGCTGCTAGCACAGATACGCAGTATTTT.

The genes are TRBV5-5 and TRBJ2-7; D is unclear. The CDR3 is made up of 13 amino acids. Trimming stripped 0 bases from V and 5 bases from J, with 9 bases between. Looked up from germline, CDR1 is SGHKS and CDR2 is YYEKEE (reference sequence). CDR3 loop: CASSLVSPHEQYF. Here the CDR3 DNA reads TGTGCCAGCAGCTTGGTGTCACCCCACGAGCAGTACTTC.

This chain uses TRBV9 with TRBJ2-2; D might be TRBD2 (6 bases). Trimming cost V 2 bases and J 0 bases, with 11 bases left between them. The CDR3 runs to 16 residues. In germline, CDR1 is SGDLS, CDR2 YYNGEE. The chain's CDR3 is CASSVAGRTNTGELFF. DNA of the CDR3: TGTGCCAGCAGCGTGGCGGGACGTACGAACACCGGGGAGCTGTTTTTT.

Remarks on this clone: The sample holds other DNA sequences that translate to the same CDR3. The rearrangement joins TRBV28 to TRBJ2-6; unclear D gene. V lost 2 bases, J lost 3 bases, and 2 bases lay in between. The CDR3 covers 13 residues. CDR1 and CDR2 from the germline V gene are MDHEN and SYDVKM. The CDR3 is CASSLGGANVLTF. As DNA, the CDR3 is TGTGCCAGCAGTTTAGGTGGGGCCAACGTCCTGACTTTC.

This clone was observed once. J is TRBJ2-1 and V is TRBV5-4, with 15 bases matching TRBD2. Germline trimming cut 4 bases from V and 6 bases from J; bases unmatched to any gene: 5. This CDR3 region has 16 residues. CDR1 SGHNT and CDR2 YYREEE come from the germline V gene (reference sequence). The CDR3 sequence: CASSPRTSGRANEQFF. In DNA, the CDR3 is TGTGCCAGCAGCCCCAGGACTAGCGGGAGGGCCAATGAGCAGTTCTTC.

The rearrangement joins TRBV6-1 to TRBJ2-2; a possible D gene is TRBD1 (6 bases). From germline, CDR1 is MNHNS and CDR2 SASEGT. The CDR3 loop spans 15 amino acids. With 7 bases removed from V and 1 base from J, the gap between germline ends came to 13 bases. CDR3 DNA sequence: TGTGCCAGCAAATCGCAGGGGTTGAACACCGGGGAGCTGTTTTTT. Protein sequence: CASKSQGLNTGELFF.

Here the CDR3 DNA reads TGCGCCAGCAGCCTCATTTTTAACATGAACACTGAAGCTTTCTTT. This gives the protein CASSLIFNMNTEAFF. V and J are TRBV5-1 and TRBJ1-1; D gene unclear. The V gene's germline CDR1 is SGHRS and CDR2 YFSETQ. With 4 bases removed from V and 0 bases from J, the gap between germline ends came to 13 bases. This CDR3 is built from 15 residues.

This clone was found once. The chain carries TRBV7-9 and TRBJ2-1; TRBD2 aligns across 8 bases. Germline lookup yields CDR1 SEHNR and CDR2 FQNEAQ (reference sequence). Losses at the gene ends were 3 bases for V and 4 bases for J; bases not matched to a gene: 8. CDR3 size: 16 residues. For the CDR3, the DNA is TGTGCCAGCAGCTTCGCCTACCGGGAGGGATACAATGAGCAGTTCTTC. Its protein is CASSFAYREGYNEQFF.

To note about this clone: The same CDR3 also results from other DNA sequences found in this sample. The chain links TRBV5-1 to TRBJ2-2; D gene ambiguous. Germline CDR1 reads SGHRS; CDR2 reads YFSETQ. The length of the CDR3 is 13 residues. V was pared by 0 bases and J by 1 base, with 1 base between. CDR3 DNA sequence: TGCGCCAGCAGCTTGGGGAACACCGGGGAGCTGTTTTTT. Protein sequence: CASSLGNTGELFF.

The chain links TRBV28 to TRBJ2-7; D unclear. The V and J ends lost 2 bases and 7 bases respectively, with 9 bases between them. Per the germline V gene, CDR1 is MDHEN and CDR2 is SYDVKM. CDR3 length equals 12 residues. The CDR3 sequence is CASSLDIIEQYF. CDR3 bases: TGTGCCAGCAGTTTAGACATTATTGAGCAGTACTTC.

This chain joins TRBV6-1 and TRBJ1-5; 12 bases line up with TRBD1. There are 13 residues in the CDR3. Germline V lookup: CDR1 MNHNS, CDR2 SASEGT. The J segment lost 7 bases and the V segment lost 8 bases, leaving 3 bases of the junction unmatched. DNA for the CDR3: TGTGCCAGCCGGGACAGGGGGCGACAGCCCCAGCATTTT. Translated, it gives CASRDRGRQPQHF.

The gene calls are TRBV5-1 and TRBJ2-3; 12 bases match TRBD2. V gave up 4 bases and J gave up 4 bases; unmatched junction bases: 4. This CDR3 has 15 residues. The germline CDR1 and CDR2 sequences are SGHRS and YFSETQ. The CDR3 bases are TGCGCCAGCAGCCCGACTAGCGGGAGTTCAGATACGCAGTATTTT. Its protein product is CASSPTSGSSDTQYF.

This sequence joins TRBV28 and TRBJ2-5; D possibly corresponds to TRBD2 (5 bases). Per germline, CDR1 MDHEN and CDR2 SYDVKM. V lost 7 bases and J 0 bases, leaving 12 bases between the germline ends. CDR3 size: 14 residues. The DNA of the CDR3 is TGTGCCAGCACCAAGGGAGAGTACCAAGAGACCCAGTACTTC. It codes for CASTKGEYQETQYF. Complete variable domain (other parts from reference TRBV28 and TRBJ2-5): DVKVTQSSRYLVKRTGEKVFLECVQDMDHENMFWYRQDPGLGLRLIYFSYDVKMKEKGDIPEGYSVSREKKERFSLILESASTNQTSMYLCASTKGEYQETQYFGPGTRLLVL.

The chain recombines TRBV28 with TRBJ2-7; 8 bases fit TRBD2. CDR1 is MDHEN and CDR2 is SYDVKM in the germline V gene. V dropped 8 bases and J dropped 3; count of bases not matched to a gene: 9. CDR3 length equals 14 residues. CDR3: CASRPTSGFYEQYF. The CDR3 DNA is TGTGCCAGCCGACCCACTAGCGGCTTCTACGAGCAGTACTTC.

V gene TRBV15 combines with J gene TRBJ1-5; D is unresolved. V gave up 0 bases and J gave up 6 bases, with 3 bases separating them. CDR1 and CDR2 (germline): LNHNV, YYDKDF (reference sequence). CDR3 length: 12 amino acids. The CDR3 bases are TGTGCCACCAGCAGAGATACTCAGCCCCAGCATTTT. Translated: CATSRDTQPQHF.

Only one count was recorded for this clone. This chain links TRBV7-9 with TRBJ2-1; the match to TRBD2 covers 8 bases. V trimming: 5 bases; J trimming: 1 base; junction bases outside the gene matches: 7. Germline V gene data show CDR1 as SEHNR and CDR2 as FQNEAQ (reference sequence). This CDR3 comprises 16 residues. In DNA form, the CDR3 reads TGTGCCAGCAGCCCGGGACTAGGTAGTTCCTACAATGAGCAGTTCTTC. Its translation is CASSPGLGSSYNEQFF.

J is TRBJ2-1 and V is TRBV5-1, with D possibly matching TRBD2 (7 bases). Germline V lookup: CDR1 SGHRS, CDR2 YFSETQ. The V gene lost 1 base and the J gene lost 8 bases, with 28 bases spanning the gap. The CDR3 contains 19 residues. The CDR3 DNA reads as TGCGCCAGCAGCTTGTTACCGGGGGGCAGCCTAGTGAGGAACCATGAGCAGTTCTTC. It is translated as CASSLLPGGSLVRNHEQFF.

V gene TRBV5-1 combines with J gene TRBJ1-4, with 9 nucleotides matching TRBD1. From germline, CDR1 is SGHRS and CDR2 YFSETQ. V shed 4 bases, J shed 8 bases, and the junction held 9 bases outside the gene matches. This CDR3 contains 15 residues. The CDR3 nucleotides are TGCGCCAGCAGCGCTACCGGGACAGGGTTGGAAAAACTGTTTTTT. Its protein product is CASSATGTGLEKLFF. The full variable domain, rest sourced from reference TRBV5-1 and TRBJ1-4, is KAGVTQTPRYLIKTRGQQVTLSCSPISGHRSVSWYQQTPGQGLQFLFEYFSETQRNKGNFPGRFSGRQFSNSRSEMNVSTLELGDSALYLCASSATGTGLEKLFFGSGTQLSVL.

The rearrangement uses TRBV18 and TRBJ2-5, with TRBD2 identical over 9 bases. The CDR3 is 16 residues long. The trim removed 3 bases at V and 1 base at J, leaving 6 bases unmatched. CDR1 and CDR2 from the germline V gene are KGHSH and LQKENI. In DNA, the CDR3 is TGTGCCAGCTCACCCCGACTAGCGGACCCCCAAGAGACCCAGTACTTC. Translated: CASSPRLADPQETQYF.

The genes are TRBV28 and TRBJ2-6; 8 nucleotides agree with TRBD1. V lost 6 bases and J lost 2; bases outside the gene matches: 6. CDR1 MDHEN and CDR2 SYDVKM come from the germline V gene. This CDR3 comprises 16 residues. The CDR3 loop reads CASSSGQGTGANVLTF. CDR3 coding DNA: TGTGCCAGCAGCTCCGGACAGGGCACTGGGGCCAACGTCCTGACTTTC.